The 4 T cell receptor beta chains given below trace back to one sample, sequenced in a study of T cell changes during pregnancy in multiple sclerosis. Some clones are missing from TCRdb's copy, which holds only in-frame ones; the method was immunoSEQ multiplex PCR. The repertoire has about 56,000 clones, around nine tenths of them found once; the top ten carry roughly 5.2%. Sequenced sample: peripheral blood from another person, used as feeder cells. These receptors all stem from a human donor whose cells served as feeder cells for cultures in a pregnancy study.

The chain uses TRBV7-8 and TRBJ2-1, with D maybe TRBD2 (6 bases). Germline V CDR1 and CDR2: SGHVS, FQNEAQ. The CDR3 has 18 amino acids. Trimming removed 6 bases from V and 1 base from J, with 22 bases in between. The CDR3 region is CASRLPLAEDPSYNEQFF. CDR3 DNA sequence: TGTGCCAGCAGGTTGCCTTTAGCGGAGGACCCTTCCTACAATGAGCAGTTCTTC.

This clone is a singleton in its sample. The V and J genes are TRBV9 and TRBJ2-1; 11 positions agree with TRBD2. The ends lost 4 bases at V and 5 bases at J; junction bases unmatched: 11. The germline V gene encodes CDR1 SGDLS and CDR2 YYNGEE. The CDR3 spans 17 residues. This CDR3 reads CASSSSGGLAANNEQFF. CDR3 nucleotide sequence: TGTGCCAGCAGCTCAAGCGGGGGACTAGCGGCCAACAATGAGCAGTTCTTC.

This sequence joins TRBV7-9 and TRBJ1-3; D is possibly TRBD1 (5 bases). The germline V and J ends were trimmed by 7 bases and 1 base, with 20 bases remaining between them. The CDR3 has 17 residues. Germline V gene lookup returns CDR1 SEHNR and CDR2 FQNEAQ (reference sequence). CDR3 DNA sequence: TGTGCCAGCACCCGGACACGATTCCCCTTTTCTGGAAACACCATATATTTT. Its protein is CASTRTRFPFSGNTIYF.

The gene calls are TRBV9 and TRBJ2-1; D call uncertain. CDR1 and CDR2 (germline): SGDLS, YYNGEE. The V gene lost 2 bases and the J gene lost 1 base, with 7 bases spanning the gap. The CDR3 is 14 residues long. The CDR3 coding sequence is TGTGCCAGCAGCGTTGCGCGATCCTACAATGAGCAGTTCTTC. Its translation: CASSVARSYNEQFF.